These 14 T cell receptor beta chains came from one sample sequenced in a study of T cell responses to AZD1222 COVID-19 vaccine. Measured with immunoSEQ multiplex PCR; TCRdb has only the in-frame clones, and not every one. The repertoire has about 120,000 clones, about 93% of them found once; the top ten carry around 5%. Sequences were derived from peripheral blood, sampled 28 days after the second AZD1222 dose. These receptor sequences come from an adult who received the AZD1222 COVID-19 vaccine.

CDR3 protein: CASSGSTYGQFF. The DNA of the CDR3 is TGTGCCAGCAGCGGCTCTACCTATGGGCAGTTCTTC. The chain uses TRBV6-2 or TRBV6-3 and TRBJ2-1; D uncertain. Trimming took 6 bases from V and 12 from J, leaving 15 bases between them. The CDR3 is 12 residues long. The germline CDR1 and CDR2 sequences are MNHEY and SVGEGT.

J is TRBJ1-1 and V is TRBV6-5; D is undetermined. Germline V gene data show CDR1 as MNHEY and CDR2 as SVGAGI. V lost 6 bases and J 6 bases, leaving 14 bases between the germline ends. The CDR3 runs 13 residues. For the CDR3, the DNA is TGTGCCAGCAGCCTCTGGCGAGACGCTGAAGCTTTCTTT. Amino acid sequence: CASSLWRDAEAFF.

The rearrangement links TRBV5-4 to TRBJ2-5; TRBD1 aligns across 7 bases. CDR1 and CDR2 from the germline V gene are SGHNT and YYREEE (reference sequence). V was clipped by 5 bases and J by 2 bases; unmatched bases: 6. The CDR3 is 14 amino acids. CDR3 sequence: CASRSTGRQETQYF. DNA for the CDR3: TGTGCCAGCAGGTCGACAGGGCGGCAAGAGACCCAGTACTTC.

This clone was recorded once. Within the sample, other DNA sequences also encode this same CDR3. The V call is TRBV18, the J call TRBJ1-6; the match to TRBD1 covers 7 bases. V shed 4 bases, J shed 7 bases, and the junction held 4 bases outside the gene matches. Germline lookup yields CDR1 KGHSH and CDR2 LQKENI. This CDR3 region has 14 residues. CDR3 sequence reads: CASSLGTENSPLHF. The CDR3 nucleotides are TGTGCCAGCTCACTCGGGACAGAGAATTCACCCCTCCACTTT.

As for this clone: Germline is not matched at one junction end, which may reflect a read error. The chain recombines TRBV7-7 with TRBJ1-1; D uncertain. Per germline, CDR1 SSHAT and CDR2 FNYEAQ (reference sequence). The length of the CDR3 is 13 residues. CDR3 residues: CASSLSLNTEAFF. In DNA, the CDR3 is TGTGCTAGCAGCTTATCGTTGAACACTGAAGCTTTCTTT.

V usage is TRBV24-1 and J usage is TRBJ2-3, with TRBD2 matching 9 bases. Germline lookup yields CDR1 KGHDR and CDR2 SFDVKD. V trimming: 7 bases; J trimming: 6 bases; junction bases outside the gene matches: 16. The CDR3 loop spans 17 amino acids. This CDR3 is CATRPFLAGENGDTQYF. The DNA of the CDR3 is TGTGCCACCAGACCTTTCTTAGCGGGGGAAAACGGGGATACGCAGTATTTT.

This rearrangement joins TRBV9 to TRBJ2-7, with unresolved D. Per the germline V gene, CDR1 is SGDLS and CDR2 is YYNGEE. The V gene lost 0 bases and the J gene lost 2 bases, with 9 bases spanning the gap. The CDR3 loop spans 14 amino acids. This chain's CDR3 is CASSVAADPYEQYF. The CDR3 nucleotides are TGTGCCAGCAGCGTAGCAGCTGATCCCTACGAGCAGTACTTC.

CDR3 residues: CASSESRRGGRVDTQYF. The DNA of the CDR3 is TGCGCCAGCAGTGAGTCGAGGCGGGGCGGGCGGGTAGATACGCAGTATTTT. The V gene is TRBV10-2, the J gene TRBJ2-3, with a possible D match to TRBD2 (6 bases). CDR1 is WSHSY, CDR2 SAAADI, per germline. The CDR3 runs to 17 residues. V dropped 0 bases and J dropped 5 bases, with 18 bases sitting between them.

The rearrangement links TRBV2 to TRBJ2-1; the D is unclear. The length of the CDR3 is 14 residues. V lost 6 bases to trimming and J lost 8 bases, with 17 bases between them. In germline, CDR1 is SNHLY, CDR2 FYNNEI. The CDR3 spells CASSQQLNSHEQFF. Written as DNA, the CDR3 is TGTGCCAGCAGCCAGCAATTGAACAGCCATGAGCAGTTCTTC.

In this sample, this clone turned up once. The V call is TRBV6-1, the J call TRBJ1-2; no definite D call. CDR3 length equals 12 residues. Per germline, CDR1 MNHNS and CDR2 SASEGT. V gave up 0 bases and J gave up 4 bases, with 3 bases separating them. In DNA form, the CDR3 reads TGTGCCAGCAGTGAAGCAGGCTATGGCTACACCTTC. Protein product: CASSEAGYGYTF.

The chain couples TRBV29-1 to TRBJ1-6; 11 nucleotides align to TRBD1. The ends lost 0 bases at V and 13 bases at J; junction bases unmatched: 5. CDR3 length: 14 residues. Germline V CDR1 and CDR2: SQVTM, ANQGSEA. For the CDR3, the DNA is TGCAGCGTTGAAGAAGGCGGGACAGGGGGTCCCCTCCACTTT. Translating gives CSVEEGGTGGPLHF.

This clone came up once. V gene TRBV9 combines with J gene TRBJ2-4; D possibly corresponds to TRBD1 (6 bases). CDR3 length: 16 residues. V was cut by 3 bases and J by 2 bases, with 15 bases left in between. The germline gives CDR1 SGDLS, CDR2 YYNGEE. The CDR3 reads CASSGVQGASKNIQYF. The CDR3 DNA is TGTGCCAGCAGCGGAGTACAGGGAGCATCCAAAAACATTCAGTACTTC.

The chain joins TRBV9 to TRBJ2-2, with TRBD2 matching 9 bases. The length of the CDR3 is 16 residues. Germline CDR1 reads SGDLS; CDR2 reads YYNGEE. Unmatched junction bases numbered 8, after V lost 4 bases and J lost 4 bases. The CDR3 spells CASSPGGAGGTGELFF. CDR3 nucleotides: TGTGCCAGCAGCCCGGGGGGAGCGGGGGGCACCGGGGAGCTGTTTTTT. The whole variable domain, filled in from reference TRBV9 and TRBJ2-2, reads DSGVTQTPKHLITATGQRVTLRCSPRSGDLSVYWYQQSLDQGLQFLIQYYNGEERAKGNILERFSAQQFPDLHSELNLSSLELGDSALYFCASSPGGAGGTGELFFGEGSRLTVL.

The CDR3 region has the DNA TGTGCTAGTGGTACCCTCCAGAGGGGACGGGAGACCCAGTACTTC. Translated: CASGTLQRGRETQYF. This chain uses TRBV12-5 with TRBJ2-5, with D perhaps TRBD1 or TRBD2 (5 bases each). Germline values: CDR1 LGHNT, CDR2 FRNRAP. This CDR3 spans 15 amino acids. V was clipped by 5 bases and J by 5 bases, with 18 bases between them.